A single sample is the source of the 26 T cell receptor beta chains below, sequenced in a study of early T cells in non-severe SARS-CoV-2 infection (dated by TCRdb to the early 2020s). The library was made by 5' RACE. The sequencer was a NextSeq 500. TCRdb reprocessed the public reads (quality trimming at Q25 with fastp, clone calling with MiXCR) and kept in-frame beta chains. Rows with a matching CDR3 protein are joined into one entry that keeps the most common DNA and genes. The sample data list about 44,000 distinct CDR3 sequences, and around 23% of these were observed just once. Roughly 4.6% of the sample is in the top ten clones. Material: whole blood, obtained at baseline. Receptor source: an adult who was a healthcare worker with PCR-confirmed SARS-CoV-2 infection or an uninfected control (not recorded which).

This clonotype turned up a few times. The chain uses TRBV5-1 and TRBJ1-2; the D is unclear. CDR1 is SGHRS and CDR2 is YFSETQ in the germline V gene. The CDR3 covers 13 residues. V lost 3 bases and J lost 8, with 14 bases in between. As DNA, the CDR3 is TGCGCCAGCAGCTCGGACGCGCTAGAAGGCTACACCTTC. It codes for CASSSDALEGYTF.

The rearrangement links TRBV6-5 to TRBJ1-1, with a tentative D call TRBD1 (5 bases). With 2 bases removed from V and 4 bases from J, the gap between germline ends came to 11 bases. From germline, CDR1 is MNHEY and CDR2 SVGAGI. The CDR3 sequence is 14 residues long. This CDR3 is CASSYGGDGTEAFF. The DNA of the CDR3 is TGTGCCAGCAGTTACGGAGGGGATGGCACTGAAGCTTTCTTT.

The chain has TRBV2 and TRBJ2-4, with unresolved D. The CDR3 sequence is 11 residues long. V lost 10 bases to trimming and J lost 6 bases, with 10 bases between them. Germline V gene lookup returns CDR1 SNHLY and CDR2 FYNNEI. Here the CDR3 reads CATSTGNIQYF. Here the CDR3 DNA reads TGTGCCACCTCCACGGGAAACATTCAGTACTTC.

This clonotype is deemed medium-sized (0.01 to 0.1%). This sequence joins TRBV3-1 and TRBJ1-1; TRBD1 is a possible D gene (6 bases). V lost 5 bases and J lost 2, with 18 bases in between. The CDR3 covers 16 residues. Germline loops: CDR1 LGHDT, CDR2 YNNKEL (reference sequence). CDR3 sequence: CASSSRQDFLNTEAFF. Here the CDR3 DNA reads TGTGCCAGCAGCTCTCGACAGGACTTCCTTAACACTGAAGCTTTCTTT.

The chain couples TRBV2 to TRBJ2-7; 7 positions match TRBD1. The germline gives CDR1 SNHLY, CDR2 FYNNEI. The junction had 6 bases not matched to a gene; V was cut back by 3 bases and J by 1 base. This CDR3 region has 15 residues. CDR3 in amino acids: CASSDARTGSYEQYF. CDR3 nucleotides: TGTGCCAGCAGTGACGCCCGGACAGGATCCTACGAGCAGTACTTC.

There are a few counts of this clonotype. V and J are TRBV7-6 and TRBJ2-1, with a possible D match to TRBD1 (6 bases). The germline V gene encodes CDR1 SGHVS and CDR2 FNYEAQ. The CDR3 is made up of 16 amino acids. V was pared by 5 bases and J by 4 bases, with 18 bases between. As DNA, the CDR3 is TGTGCCAGCAGCGACCTAGCAGGGGAGTCGTACAATGAGCAGTTCTTC. Its protein product is CASSDLAGESYNEQFF.

The chain couples TRBV6-6 to TRBJ2-3, with TRBD1 identical over 7 bases. Germline CDR1 and CDR2: MNHNY and SVGAGI (reference sequence). This CDR3 spans 15 amino acids. Trimming at V came to 5 bases and at J to 4 bases, leaving 9 bases not matched to a gene. CDR3 loop: CASSAGTVGADTQYF. The CDR3 region has the DNA TGTGCCAGCAGTGCCGGGACAGTGGGGGCAGATACGCAGTATTTT.

The V call is TRBV12-3 or TRBV12-4, the J call TRBJ2-7; no clear D. CDR3 length: 16 amino acids. Trimming took 3 bases from V and 0 from J, leaving 15 bases between them. CDR3 loop: CASSFALGSSSYEQYF. CDR3 sequence (DNA): TGTGCCAGCAGTTTCGCCTTAGGGTCTAGCTCCTACGAGCAGTACTTC.

The table lists this clonotype with a few counts. The chain carries TRBV11-2 and TRBJ1-1; 7 positions match TRBD1. The CDR3 is made up of 21 amino acids. Losses at the gene ends were 1 base for V and 1 base for J; bases not matched to a gene: 21. Per germline, CDR1 SGHAT and CDR2 FQNNGV. The CDR3 DNA is TGTGCCAGCAGCTTAGGCCAGGGGGTTAACTCTCCATGGCGCGCGAACACTGAAGCTTTCTTT. It encodes CASSLGQGVNSPWRANTEAFF.

The gene calls are TRBV29-1 and TRBJ1-2; a weak D match, TRBD1 (5 bases). V shed 0 bases and J shed 4 bases, with 12 bases lying between them. CDR1 and CDR2 from the germline V gene are SQVTM and ANQGSEA. CDR3 length equals 14 residues. This chain's CDR3 is CSVEDMGTAYGYTF. The CDR3, as DNA: TGCAGCGTTGAAGATATGGGGACGGCCTATGGCTACACCTTC.

The gene calls are TRBV9 and TRBJ2-1; D uncertain. The CDR3 totals 13 residues. Germline V CDR1 and CDR2: SGDLS, YYNGEE. V was clipped by 3 bases and J by 11 bases, with 15 bases between them. The CDR3 DNA follows: TGTGCCAGCAGCGCCGACCTTCCCATCCAGCAGTTCTTC. Translating gives CASSADLPIQQFF.

V and J are TRBV7-3 and TRBJ2-2; weak D call: TRBD2 (6 bases). Germline V gene lookup returns CDR1 SGHTA and CDR2 FQGTGA. V shed 5 bases and J shed 2 bases, with 15 bases lying between them. The CDR3 spans 16 residues. CDR3 sequence reads: CASSREGTYNTGELFF. DNA for the CDR3: TGTGCCAGCAGCCGAGAAGGGACTTATAACACCGGGGAGCTGTTTTTT.

The chain couples TRBV7-8 to TRBJ1-1, with a weak D call TRBD1 (6 bases). Germline assignment: CDR1 SGHVS and CDR2 FQNEAQ. The ends were cut back, 5 bases at V and 1 base at J, with 14 bases in the middle. The CDR3 consists of 15 residues. CDR3 sequence (DNA): TGTGCCAGCAGCCAACGGGACACTCGGAACACTGAAGCTTTCTTT. Its protein product is CASSQRDTRNTEAFF.

This clonotype has more than one count but fewer than ten. The chain links TRBV12-3 or TRBV12-4 to TRBJ2-4; 7 bases are a match to TRBD1. The CDR3 is made up of 16 amino acids. V was pared by 5 bases and J by 0 bases, with 7 bases of the junction left unmatched. The CDR3 spells CASSPRQGEAKNIQYF. The CDR3 bases are TGTGCCAGCAGTCCCAGACAGGGTGAAGCCAAAAACATTCAGTACTTC.

This clonotype occurred many times. The chain combines TRBV11-1 with TRBJ2-2; perhaps TRBD2 as D (5 bases). CDR1 is SGHAT, CDR2 FQDESV, per germline (reference sequence). With 8 bases removed from V and 5 bases from J, the gap between germline ends came to 15 bases. There are 14 residues in the CDR3. CDR3 sequence reads: CASRKSGSTGELFF. In DNA, the CDR3 is TGTGCCAGCCGGAAGTCGGGGTCGACCGGGGAGCTGTTTTTT.

The chain couples TRBV10-3 to TRBJ2-7, with 7 positions matching TRBD2. This CDR3 has 15 residues. Germline CDR1 ENHRY, CDR2 SYGVKD. Trimming took 3 bases from V and 4 from J; bases not matched to a gene: 9. The CDR3 sequence is CAISDRGGEGYEQYF. The CDR3 DNA is TGTGCCATCAGTGATCGGGGCGGGGAGGGGTACGAGCAGTACTTC.

The chain combines TRBV13 with TRBJ2-2; 11 bases line up with TRBD1. The CDR3 is 21 amino acids. Looked up from germline, CDR1 is PRHDT and CDR2 is FYEKMQ (reference sequence). The J segment lost 3 bases and the V segment lost 5 bases, leaving 20 bases of the junction unmatched. The CDR3: CASSPRPLGTGGYEDTGELFF. In DNA, the CDR3 is TGTGCCAGCAGCCCACGCCCCCTCGGGACAGGGGGTTATGAGGACACCGGGGAGCTGTTTTTT.

This clonotype was counted at least ten times. The rearrangement uses TRBV29-1 and TRBJ2-2; D gene unclear. With 7 bases removed from V and 2 bases from J, the gap between germline ends came to 14 bases. CDR1 SQVTM and CDR2 ANQGSEA come from the germline V gene. This CDR3 is built from 14 residues. The CDR3 spells CSADPADNTGELFF. In DNA, the CDR3 is TGCAGCGCCGACCCGGCGGATAACACCGGGGAGCTGTTTTTT.

This clonotype appeared a few times. The CDR3 DNA reads as TGTGCCAGCAGCAGTCGGGCCCTAGGGTCGGACACTGAAGCTTTCTTT. Protein: CASSSRALGSDTEAFF. V is TRBV9 and J is TRBJ1-1; no clear D. Germline CDR1 is SGDLS and CDR2 is YYNGEE. V was trimmed by 4 bases and J by 3 bases, leaving 19 bases between them. The CDR3 extends over 16 amino acids.

This clonotype has a handful of counts. The chain uses TRBV7-9 and TRBJ2-7; 7 bases are a match to TRBD1. Trimming at V came to 5 bases and at J to 0 bases, leaving 7 bases not matched to a gene. Germline V gene data show CDR1 as SEHNR and CDR2 as FQNEAQ (reference sequence). CDR3 length: 15 amino acids. The CDR3 is CASSPTGLSSYEQYF. DNA of the CDR3: TGTGCCAGCAGCCCGACAGGGTTAAGCTCCTACGAGCAGTACTTC. The full variable domain, in which reference TRBV7-9 and TRBJ2-7 provide the parts outside the CDR3, is DTGVSQNPRHKITKRGQNVTFRCDPISEHNRLYWYRQTLGQGPEFLTYFQNEAQLEKSRLLSDRFSAERPKGSFSTLEIQRTEQGDSAMYLCASSPTGLSSYEQYFGPGTRLTVT.

This clonotype has ten or more counts. The chain combines TRBV7-2 with TRBJ2-5, with a possible D match to TRBD1 (5 bases). V gave up 2 bases and J gave up 1 base, with 5 bases separating them. The CDR3 runs to 13 residues. Germline V gene sequence: CDR1 SGHTA, CDR2 FQGNSA. This CDR3 is CASSLQGQETQYF. The DNA for the CDR3 is TGTGCCAGCAGCTTACAGGGCCAAGAGACCCAGTACTTC.

This chain links TRBV10-3 with TRBJ1-1, with TRBD1 as a possible D gene (6 bases). Germline assignment: CDR1 ENHRY and CDR2 SYGVKD. The CDR3 covers 16 residues. Trimming stripped 3 bases from V and 0 bases from J, with 14 bases between. This CDR3 is CAISDGQNAVNTEAFF. In DNA form, the CDR3 reads TGTGCCATCAGTGACGGACAGAACGCTGTGAACACTGAAGCTTTCTTT.

This sequence joins TRBV7-6 and TRBJ2-1; possibly TRBD1 for D (5 bases). Trimming shortened V by 6 bases and J by 2 bases, and 17 bases separated the two germline ends. CDR3 length equals 16 residues. Germline lookup yields CDR1 SGHVS and CDR2 FNYEAQ. The CDR3 DNA reads as TGTGCCAGCAGACCAATTGGGGCTAGGACCTACAATGAGCAGTTCTTC. It encodes CASRPIGARTYNEQFF. The full variable domain, rest sourced from reference TRBV7-6 and TRBJ2-1, is GAGVSQSPRYKVTKRGQDVALRCDPISGHVSLYWYRQALGQGPEFLTYFNYEAQQDKSGLPNDRFSAERPEGSISTLTIQRTEQRDSAMYRCASRPIGARTYNEQFFGPGTRLTVL.

The J gene is TRBJ2-2, the V gene TRBV9; D is unresolved. Trimming shortened V by 0 bases and J by 10 bases, and 7 bases separated the two germline ends. The CDR3 runs to 12 residues. Germline CDR1 and CDR2: SGDLS and YYNGEE. The CDR3 bases are TGTGCCAGCAGCGTAGGAGTCGTGGAGCTGTTTTTT. Translated: CASSVGVVELFF.

This clonotype was seen only a few times. CDR3 protein: CASSRDRRSSGNTIYF. CDR3 bases: TGTGCCAGCAGTCGGGACAGGCGGAGCTCTGGAAACACCATATATTTT. The chain links TRBV6-5 to TRBJ1-3; TRBD1 aligns across 8 bases. The CDR3 sequence is 16 residues long. V was pared by 5 bases and J by 0 bases, with 6 bases of the junction left unmatched. Germline CDR1 MNHEY, CDR2 SVGAGI.

The chain uses TRBV25-1 and TRBJ1-1; a weak D match, TRBD1 (5 bases). Trimming left V 5 bases short and J 4 bases short, with 17 bases between. From germline, CDR1 is MGHDK and CDR2 SYGVNS. The CDR3 covers 15 residues. The CDR3 bases are TGTGCCAGCAGTATACCGGGACCCAGAAGCACTGAAGCTTTCTTT. This codes for CASSIPGPRSTEAFF.